These 4 T cell receptor beta chains originate from one sample sequenced in a study of blood T cells in healthy people across ages. A sample-barcoded 5' primer and a J-beta primer mix were used in a second PCR of roughly 7 to 12 cycles. TCRdb re-called the 5' RACE reads with MiXCR, one entry per CDR3 protein. The top ten hold over 10% of the sample, which has some 900,000 distinct CDR3 sequences, under 50% seen once. Sequenced: blood. Receptors were obtained from a young man in good health.

The chain carries TRBV6-1 and TRBJ2-5; TRBD1 is a possible D gene (6 bases). V lost 7 bases and J 0 bases, leaving 12 bases between the germline ends. The length of the CDR3 is 14 residues. Germline-derived CDR1 and CDR2 are MNHNS and SASEGT. The CDR3 reads CASNVGDNQETQYF. In DNA form, the CDR3 reads TGTGCCAGCAACGTTGGGGACAACCAAGAGACCCAGTACTTC.

This clonotype was detected ten times or more. The CDR3: CSVDRGPGELFF. CDR3 coding DNA: TGCAGCGTTGATCGGGGCCCCGGGGAGCTGTTTTTT. The chain employs TRBV29-1 and TRBJ2-2; possibly TRBD1 or TRBD2 for D (5 bases each). V lost 3 bases, J lost 6 bases, and 8 bases lay in between. The CDR3 totals 12 residues. The germline CDR1 and CDR2 sequences are SQVTM and ANQGSEA.

This CDR3 is CASTGGELWETQYF. The CDR3 nucleotides are TGTGCCAGCACAGGGGGCGAGTTGTGGGAGACCCAGTACTTC. This chain joins TRBV7-2 and TRBJ2-5, with 8 bases lining up with TRBD1. V trimming: 7 bases; J trimming: 5 bases; junction bases outside the gene matches: 9. CDR3 length: 14 residues. Germline CDR1 SGHTA, CDR2 FQGNSA.

A few counts support this clonotype. The rearrangement uses TRBV24-1 and TRBJ2-2; possible D gene TRBD2, 7 bases. Germline V lookup: CDR1 KGHDR, CDR2 SFDVKD. This CDR3 has 17 residues. Deletions cut 3 bases from V and 0 bases from J, with 13 bases between. The CDR3 loop reads CATSDRGAGPNTGELFF. In DNA form, the CDR3 reads TGTGCCACCAGTGATCGGGGGGCAGGGCCGAACACCGGGGAGCTGTTTTTT.